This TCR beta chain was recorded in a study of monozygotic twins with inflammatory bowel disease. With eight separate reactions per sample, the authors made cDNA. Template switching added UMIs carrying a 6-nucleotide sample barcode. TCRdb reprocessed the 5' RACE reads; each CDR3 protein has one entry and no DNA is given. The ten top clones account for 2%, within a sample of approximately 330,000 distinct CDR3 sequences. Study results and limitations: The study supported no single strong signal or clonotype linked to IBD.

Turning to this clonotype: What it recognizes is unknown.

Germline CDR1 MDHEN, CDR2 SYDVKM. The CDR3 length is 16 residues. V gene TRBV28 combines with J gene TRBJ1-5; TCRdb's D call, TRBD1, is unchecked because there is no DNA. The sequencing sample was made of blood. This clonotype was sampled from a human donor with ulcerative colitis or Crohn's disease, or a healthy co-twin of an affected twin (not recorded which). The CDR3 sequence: CASSSITGLGGQPQHF.